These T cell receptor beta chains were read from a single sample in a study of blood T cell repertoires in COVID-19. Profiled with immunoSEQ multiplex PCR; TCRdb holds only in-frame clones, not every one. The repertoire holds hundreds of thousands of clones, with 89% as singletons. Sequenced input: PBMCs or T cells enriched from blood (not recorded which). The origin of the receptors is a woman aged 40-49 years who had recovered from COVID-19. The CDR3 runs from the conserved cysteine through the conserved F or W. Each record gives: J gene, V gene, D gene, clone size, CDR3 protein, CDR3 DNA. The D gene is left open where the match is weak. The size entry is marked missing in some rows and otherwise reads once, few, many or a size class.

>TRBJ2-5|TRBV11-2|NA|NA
CASSLGPGWETQYF
TGTGCCAGCAGCTTAGGCCCGGGGTGGGAGACCCAGTACTTC
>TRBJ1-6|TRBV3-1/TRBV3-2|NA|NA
CASSQGPGGSNSPLHF
TGTGCCAGCAGCCAAGGCCCCGGGGGTAGCAATTCACCCCTCCACTTT
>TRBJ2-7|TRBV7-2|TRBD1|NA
CASSLGAGTGGYEQYF
TGTGCCAGCAGCTTAGGGGCCGGGACAGGGGGCTACGAGCAGTACTTC
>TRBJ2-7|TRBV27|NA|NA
CAVLTAYEQYF
TGTGCCGTTTTAACTGCCTACGAGCAGTACTTC
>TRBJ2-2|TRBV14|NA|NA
CASSPSQGATYSRTGELFF
TGTGCCAGCAGCCCATCCCAAGGGGCTACTTATTCGAGGACCGGGGAGCTGTTTTTT
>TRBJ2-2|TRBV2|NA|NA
CASSERRANTGELFF
TGTGCCAGCAGTGAACGGCGGGCGAACACCGGGGAGCTGTTTTTT
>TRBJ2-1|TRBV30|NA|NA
CAWSAGKSSYNEQFF
TGTGCCTGGAGTGCCGGGAAGAGCTCCTACAATGAGCAGTTCTTC
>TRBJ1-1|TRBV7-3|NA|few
CASSPSPNTEAFF
TGTGCCAGCAGCCCATCCCCGAACACTGAAGCTTTCTTT
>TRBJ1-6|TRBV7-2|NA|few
CASSWLRDNSPLHF
TGTGCCAGCAGCTGGCTCAGGGATAATTCACCCCTCCACTTT
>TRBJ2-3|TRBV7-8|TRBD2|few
CASSLREGIDTQYF
TGTGCCAGCAGCTTGCGGGAGGGGATAGATACGCAGTATTTT
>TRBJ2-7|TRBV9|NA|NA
CASSVEGTYEQYF
TGTGCCAGCAGCGTAGAGGGGACCTACGAGCAGTACTTC
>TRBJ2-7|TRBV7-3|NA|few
CASSLTGGTVHEQYF
TGTGCCAGCAGCTTAACTGGGGGGACAGTCCACGAGCAGTACTTC
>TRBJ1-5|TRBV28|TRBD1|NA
CASSSQDRGRYSNQPQHF
TGTGCCAGCAGTTCCCAAGACAGGGGGAGGTATAGCAATCAGCCCCAGCATTTT
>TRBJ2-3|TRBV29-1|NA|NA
CSVDTGTDTQYF
TGCAGCGTTGATACAGGCACAGATACGCAGTATTTT
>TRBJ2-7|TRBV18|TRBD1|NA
CASSPAGTGNYEQYF
TGTGCCAGCTCACCAGCCGGGACAGGGAACTACGAGCAGTACTTC
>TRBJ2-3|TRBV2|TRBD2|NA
CASSRGGLTDTQYF
TGTGCCAGCAGTCGGGGGGGATTGACAGATACGCAGTATTTT
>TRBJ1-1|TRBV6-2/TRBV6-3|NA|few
CASSYSGGLWTEAFF
TGTGCCAGCAGTTACTCGGGGGGGCTATGGACTGAAGCTTTCTTT
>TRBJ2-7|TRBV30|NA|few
CAWSVRLEGGYEQYF
TGTGCCTGGAGTGTACGTTTGGAAGGGGGCTACGAGCAGTACTTC
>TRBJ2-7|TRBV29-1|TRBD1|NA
CSVWTGGARGQYF
TGCAGCGTTTGGACAGGGGGGGCCCGGGGGCAGTACTTC
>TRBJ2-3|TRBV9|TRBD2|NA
CASSAGTSGGDTQYF
TGTGCCAGCAGCGCCGGGACTAGCGGGGGGGATACGCAGTATTTT
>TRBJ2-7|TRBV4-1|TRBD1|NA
CASSHDDRGIEQYF
TGCGCCAGCAGCCATGATGACAGGGGAATCGAGCAGTACTTC
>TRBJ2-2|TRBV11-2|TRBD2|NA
CASSKFFGTSVPGELFF
TGTGCCAGCAGCAAATTTTTCGGGACTAGCGTTCCCGGGGAGCTGTTTTTT
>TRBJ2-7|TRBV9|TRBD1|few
CASSVSGQGAEQYF
TGTGCCAGCAGCGTCTCGGGACAGGGGGCCGAGCAGTACTTC
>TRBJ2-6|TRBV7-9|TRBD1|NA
CASSLVGGDFSGANVLTF
TGTGCCAGCAGCTTAGTAGGGGGCGATTTCTCTGGGGCCAACGTCCTGACTTTC
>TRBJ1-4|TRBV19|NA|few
CASSSPGATNEKLFF
TGTGCCAGTAGTAGCCCAGGTGCAACTAATGAAAAACTGTTTTTT
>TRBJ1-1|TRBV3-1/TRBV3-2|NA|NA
CASSQVPENTEAFF
TGTGCCAGCAGCCAAGTTCCAGAAAACACTGAAGCTTTCTTT
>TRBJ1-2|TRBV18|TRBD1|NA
CASSPRSGDRAIYGYTF
TGTGCCAGCTCACCACGATCAGGGGACAGGGCAATCTATGGCTACACCTTC
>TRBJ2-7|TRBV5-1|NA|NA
CASSLEDGSKYF
TGCGCCAGCAGCTTGGAAGATGGTAGTAAGTACTTC
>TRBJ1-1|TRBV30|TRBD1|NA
CAWYNVGQGTEAFF
TGTGCCTGGTATAATGTAGGACAGGGCACTGAAGCTTTCTTT
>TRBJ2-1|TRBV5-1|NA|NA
CASSLVPGNEQFF
TGCGCCAGCAGCTTGGTTCCGGGCAATGAGCAGTTCTTC
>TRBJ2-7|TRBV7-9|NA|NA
CASSLSESYEQYF
TGTGCCAGCAGCTTGTCTGAGTCCTACGAGCAGTACTTC
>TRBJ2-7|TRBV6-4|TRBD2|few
CASSLAGGYEQYF
TGTGCCAGCAGTCTAGCGGGAGGCTACGAGCAGTACTTC
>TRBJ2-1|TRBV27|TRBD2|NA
CASSLARGENEQFF
TGTGCCAGCAGTTTGGCCCGGGGGGAGAATGAGCAGTTCTTC
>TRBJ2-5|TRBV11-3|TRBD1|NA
CASSRQGGEPQYF
TGTGCCAGCAGCAGACAGGGGGGGGAACCCCAGTACTTC
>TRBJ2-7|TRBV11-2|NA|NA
CASSLVRGSIYEQYF
TGTGCCAGCAGCTTAGTAAGGGGAAGTATCTACGAGCAGTACTTC
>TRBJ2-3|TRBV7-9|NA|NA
CASSLRQGSDTQYF
TGTGCCAGCAGCTTAAGGCAGGGCTCAGATACGCAGTATTTT
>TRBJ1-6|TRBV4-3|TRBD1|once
CASSQQPGQGNSPLHF
TGCGCCAGCAGCCAACAACCGGGACAGGGGAATTCACCCCTCCACTTT
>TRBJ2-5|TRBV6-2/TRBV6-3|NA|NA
CASSYSSQGTETQYF
TGTGCCAGCAGTTACTCGAGTCAGGGGACAGAGACCCAGTACTTC
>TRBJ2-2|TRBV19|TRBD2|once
CASSPLAATNTGELFF
TGTGCCAGTAGCCCACTAGCGGCAACGAACACCGGGGAGCTGTTTTTT
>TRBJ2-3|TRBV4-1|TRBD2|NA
CASSQDPGGGAIDTQYF
TGCGCCAGCAGCCAAGACCCTGGCGGGGGGGCCATAGATACGCAGTATTTT
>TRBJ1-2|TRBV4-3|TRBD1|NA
CASSQDVQGAVGYTF
TGCGCCAGCAGCCAAGATGTCCAGGGGGCCGTGGGCTACACCTTC
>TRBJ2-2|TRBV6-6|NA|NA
CASSYLNSVNTGELFF
TGTGCCAGCAGTTATCTTAACAGTGTTAACACCGGGGAGCTGTTTTTT